Listed below are T cell receptor beta chains from one sample, sequenced in a study of identical twins. Via MiXCR, TCRdb re-called the 5' RACE reads, giving one row per CDR3 protein. The sample has about 250,000 distinct CDR3 sequences, around 15% seen once. Input material: memory (CD45RO+) T cells sorted from blood. Source of these receptors: a woman aged 18 to 35 in good health. CDR3s include the opening cysteine and the closing phenylalanine or tryptophan. The D gene is left open where the match is weak. Size values are once, few and many counts, or a class for expanded clones, and some rows have none.

clone size: once
D gene: NA
J gene: TRBJ2-2
V gene: TRBV9
CDR3 DNA: TGTGCCAGCAGCGTCCGATTTGGCGGGATGAACACCGGGGAGCTGTTTTTT
CDR3 protein: CASSVRFGGMNTGELFF

clone size: few
D gene: TRBD2
J gene: TRBJ2-1
V gene: TRBV20-1
CDR3 DNA: TGCAGTGCTAGACGTTTAAGCGGGAGGTCCAATGAGCAGTTCTTC
CDR3 protein: CSARRLSGRSNEQFF

clone size: NA
D gene: NA
J gene: TRBJ1-6
V gene: TRBV25-1
CDR3 DNA: TGTGCCAGCAGTGAAGTAGGGGGGCTAGGAAATTCACCCCTCCACTTT
CDR3 protein: CASSEVGGLGNSPLHF

clone size: few
D gene: NA
J gene: TRBJ2-2
V gene: TRBV12-3/TRBV12-4
CDR3 DNA: TGTGCCAGCACGTGGGTTGGGGAGCTGTTTTTT
CDR3 protein: CASTWVGELFF

clone size: few
D gene: TRBD2
J gene: TRBJ2-7
V gene: TRBV5-5
CDR3 DNA: TGTGCCAGCAGCGGGAGTACTAGCGGGAGCTCCTACGAGCAGTACTTC
CDR3 protein: CASSGSTSGSSYEQYF

clone size: few
D gene: NA
J gene: TRBJ2-7
V gene: TRBV2
CDR3 DNA: TGTGCCAGCCAGGAGAGTCGGGAGACCTACGAGCAGTACTTC
CDR3 protein: CASQESRETYEQYF

clone size: NA
D gene: TRBD2
J gene: TRBJ2-5
V gene: TRBV3-1
CDR3 DNA: TGTGCCAGCAGCTCCTTAGCGGGAGGGCCCAAAGAGACCCAGTACTTC
CDR3 protein: CASSSLAGGPKETQYF

clone size: few
D gene: NA
J gene: TRBJ2-2
V gene: TRBV4-1
CDR3 DNA: TGCGCCAGCAGCCAATTCACGCGAAGTTCAGCCGGGGAGCTGTTTTTT
CDR3 protein: CASSQFTRSSAGELFF

clone size: few
D gene: TRBD2
J gene: TRBJ2-1
V gene: TRBV29-1
CDR3 DNA: TGCAGCGTCCTTGGCGGGAGGGGATCGGATGAGCAGTTCTTC
CDR3 protein: CSVLGGRGSDEQFF

clone size: many
D gene: NA
J gene: TRBJ1-2
V gene: TRBV20-1
CDR3 DNA: TGCAGTGCTATGGCGGGGGGTAACTATGGCTACACCTTC
CDR3 protein: CSAMAGGNYGYTF

clone size: few
D gene: NA
J gene: TRBJ2-3
V gene: TRBV7-2
CDR3 DNA: TGTGCCAGCAGCTTGGGGACCGAATATACGCAGTATTTT
CDR3 protein: CASSLGTEYTQYF

clone size: many
D gene: NA
J gene: TRBJ2-5
V gene: TRBV7-2
CDR3 DNA: TGTGCCAGCAGCTTAAGTGGGGAAGAGACCCAGTACTTC
CDR3 protein: CASSLSGEETQYF

clone size: few
D gene: NA
J gene: TRBJ2-1
V gene: TRBV7-2
CDR3 DNA: TGTGCCAGCAGCCGTTATGGAAGCTCCTACAATGAGCAGTTCTTC
CDR3 protein: CASSRYGSSYNEQFF

clone size: medium-sized
D gene: NA
J gene: TRBJ2-2
V gene: TRBV9
CDR3 DNA: TGTGCCAGCAGCCCCCCGGAGTTAGGTACCGGGGAGCTGTTTTTT
CDR3 protein: CASSPPELGTGELFF

clone size: NA
D gene: NA
J gene: TRBJ2-1
V gene: TRBV29-1
CDR3 DNA: TGCAGCGTTCGGGTTACCTACAATGAGCAGTTCTTC
CDR3 protein: CSVRVTYNEQFF

clone size: NA
D gene: TRBD1
J gene: TRBJ2-1
V gene: TRBV7-9
CDR3 DNA: TGTGCCAGCAGCTTAGCGCTGGGACAGGTCCATGAGCAGTTCTTC
CDR3 protein: CASSLALGQVHEQFF

clone size: many
D gene: NA
J gene: TRBJ1-2
V gene: TRBV5-1
CDR3 DNA: TGCGCCAGCAGCTTGGGACAGGCCGACTATGGCTACACCTTC
CDR3 protein: CASSLGQADYGYTF

clone size: once
D gene: TRBD2
J gene: TRBJ2-1
V gene: TRBV6-1
CDR3 DNA: TGTGCCAGCCTCGTGGGAGTAGCGGGACCCAATGAGCAGTTCTTC
CDR3 protein: CASLVGVAGPNEQFF

clone size: NA
D gene: TRBD2
J gene: TRBJ2-5
V gene: TRBV5-1
CDR3 DNA: TGCGCCAGCAGCTTGGGGACTAGCGGGGCTGTGGAGACCCAGTACTTC
CDR3 protein: CASSLGTSGAVETQYF

clone size: NA
D gene: NA
J gene: TRBJ2-3
V gene: TRBV5-1
CDR3 DNA: TGCGCCAGCAGCTCAACCAACGTTGACCGGCTCACTAGCACAGATACGCAGTATTTT
CDR3 protein: CASSSTNVDRLTSTDTQYF

clone size: many
D gene: NA
J gene: TRBJ2-3
V gene: TRBV29-1
CDR3 DNA: TGCAGCGTTGAGGGGGGGCCTGGAGGAGCAGATACGCAGTATTTT
CDR3 protein: CSVEGGPGGADTQYF

clone size: few
D gene: TRBD1
J gene: TRBJ1-1
V gene: TRBV18
CDR3 DNA: TGTGCCAGCTCAACCGGACAGGCCATGAACACTGAAGCTTTCTTT
CDR3 protein: CASSTGQAMNTEAFF

clone size: NA
D gene: TRBD1
J gene: TRBJ1-6
V gene: TRBV11-2
CDR3 DNA: TGTGCCAGCAGCACCCGACAGGGGCCGGATTCACCCCTCCACTTT
CDR3 protein: CASSTRQGPDSPLHF

clone size: many
D gene: NA
J gene: TRBJ2-1
V gene: TRBV5-1
CDR3 DNA: TGCGCCAGCAGCCCCATGGACCTGATCAATGAGCAGTTCTTC
CDR3 protein: CASSPMDLINEQFF

clone size: few
D gene: TRBD1
J gene: TRBJ2-5
V gene: TRBV7-6
CDR3 DNA: TGTGCCAGCAGCTTCGGACAGGCCAAAGAGACCCAGTACTTC
CDR3 protein: CASSFGQAKETQYF

clone size: few
D gene: NA
J gene: TRBJ2-2
V gene: TRBV11-3
CDR3 DNA: TGTGCCAGCAGCGTCGGGACTTCTAACACCGGGGAGCTGTTTTTT
CDR3 protein: CASSVGTSNTGELFF

clone size: many
D gene: TRBD2
J gene: TRBJ2-1
V gene: TRBV11-2
CDR3 DNA: TGTGCCAGCAGCTTAGTGGCCAGCGGGGGCTATAATGAGCAGTTCTTC
CDR3 protein: CASSLVASGGYNEQFF

clone size: few
D gene: NA
J gene: TRBJ1-2
V gene: TRBV7-3
CDR3 DNA: TGTGCCAGCAGCCCATACATAAACTATGGCTACACCTTC
CDR3 protein: CASSPYINYGYTF

clone size: NA
D gene: NA
J gene: TRBJ2-4
V gene: TRBV19
CDR3 DNA: TGTGCCAGTAGTATTCTCGGGGGCGAAAACATTCAGTACTTC
CDR3 protein: CASSILGGENIQYF

clone size: NA
D gene: NA
J gene: TRBJ2-3
V gene: TRBV20-1
CDR3 DNA: TGCAGTGCTAGATTTTGGGCTGCGGCGACTAGCACAGATACGCAGTATTTT
CDR3 protein: CSARFWAAATSTDTQYF

clone size: NA
D gene: NA
J gene: TRBJ2-5
V gene: TRBV12-5
CDR3 DNA: TGTGCTAGTGGTTTGAGGCTATTCCAACAAGAGACCCAGTACTTC
CDR3 protein: CASGLRLFQQETQYF

clone size: NA
D gene: TRBD1
J gene: TRBJ2-7
V gene: TRBV18
CDR3 DNA: TGTGCCAGCTCACCGGACAGGGATACACAGTACTTC
CDR3 protein: CASSPDRDTQYF

clone size: NA
D gene: NA
J gene: TRBJ1-4
V gene: TRBV7-2
CDR3 DNA: TGTGCCAGCAGCTTTTCGGCAGCCTCCGAAAAACTGTTTTTT
CDR3 protein: CASSFSAASEKLFF

clone size: few
D gene: TRBD2
J gene: TRBJ2-5
V gene: TRBV2
CDR3 DNA: TGTGCCAGCAGTACGTCTGGACTAGCGGAAGAGACCCAGTACTTC
CDR3 protein: CASSTSGLAEETQYF

clone size: NA
D gene: NA
J gene: TRBJ2-7
V gene: TRBV7-9
CDR3 DNA: TGTGCCAGCAGCTTAGAGGAGGGTAACGAGCAGTACTTC
CDR3 protein: CASSLEEGNEQYF

clone size: few
D gene: NA
J gene: TRBJ2-2
V gene: TRBV20-1
CDR3 DNA: TGCAGTGCTAGGAGGAGCAGTAACACCGGGGAGCTGTTTTTT
CDR3 protein: CSARRSSNTGELFF

clone size: few
D gene: TRBD1
J gene: TRBJ2-1
V gene: TRBV27
CDR3 DNA: TGTGCCAGCAGTCCCGTACAGGGGATAACCTACAATGAGCAGTTCTTC
CDR3 protein: CASSPVQGITYNEQFF

clone size: many
D gene: NA
J gene: TRBJ2-1
V gene: TRBV7-6
CDR3 DNA: TGTGCCAGCAGCTTGGCCCCCTCCTCTGGGTCTTACAATGAGCAGTTCTTC
CDR3 protein: CASSLAPSSGSYNEQFF

clone size: few
D gene: NA
J gene: TRBJ1-6
V gene: TRBV12-3/TRBV12-4
CDR3 DNA: TGTGCCAGCAGTTTAGCGTTGAGTACTCATTCACCCCTCCACTTT
CDR3 protein: CASSLALSTHSPLHF

clone size: medium-sized
D gene: NA
J gene: TRBJ2-3
V gene: TRBV25-1
CDR3 DNA: TGTGCCAGCAGTGAATACAGGGACACAGATACGCAGTATTTT
CDR3 protein: CASSEYRDTDTQYF

clone size: NA
D gene: TRBD2
J gene: TRBJ2-2
V gene: TRBV12-3/TRBV12-4
CDR3 DNA: TGTGCCAGCAGCCGCGGACTAGCGGGGTTCGGGGAGCTGTTTTTT
CDR3 protein: CASSRGLAGFGELFF

clone size: NA
D gene: TRBD2
J gene: TRBJ2-3
V gene: TRBV20-1
CDR3 DNA: TGCAGTGCCATCGGACTAGCGGGAATCACAGATACGCAGTATTTT
CDR3 protein: CSAIGLAGITDTQYF

clone size: NA
D gene: NA
J gene: TRBJ1-1
V gene: TRBV6-6
CDR3 DNA: TGTACCAGCAGATACGAGGGGAACACTGAAGCTTTCTTT
CDR3 protein: CTSRYEGNTEAFF

clone size: NA
D gene: TRBD2
J gene: TRBJ2-4
V gene: TRBV20-1
CDR3 DNA: TGCAGTGCTAGTCGGACTAGCGGGAGTGACATTCAGTACTTC
CDR3 protein: CSASRTSGSDIQYF

clone size: few
D gene: NA
J gene: TRBJ1-2
V gene: TRBV5-8
CDR3 DNA: TGTGCCAGCAGCAGCGCCGCGTCTGGCGGCTACACCTTC
CDR3 protein: CASSSAASGGYTF

clone size: few
D gene: NA
J gene: TRBJ2-5
V gene: TRBV20-1
CDR3 DNA: TGCAGTGCTAGAGATCTTTTAGAGACCCAGTACTTC
CDR3 protein: CSARDLLETQYF

clone size: few
D gene: NA
J gene: TRBJ2-3
V gene: TRBV29-1
CDR3 DNA: TGCAGCGTTATCCGACAGGGAGGGGTAGATACGCAGTATTTT
CDR3 protein: CSVIRQGGVDTQYF

clone size: few
D gene: TRBD1
J gene: TRBJ2-3
V gene: TRBV25-1
CDR3 DNA: TGTGCCAGCAGTCCCTCGGACAGGGTTGATACGCAGTATTTT
CDR3 protein: CASSPSDRVDTQYF

clone size: NA
D gene: TRBD1
J gene: TRBJ2-3
V gene: TRBV5-1
CDR3 DNA: TGCGCCAGCAGCGCCCAGGGGGCTGGTGATACGCAGTATTTT
CDR3 protein: CASSAQGAGDTQYF

clone size: few
D gene: TRBD2
J gene: TRBJ2-1
V gene: TRBV29-1
CDR3 DNA: TGCAGCGCCAGGCGGGAGTGGTATGAGCAGTTCTTC
CDR3 protein: CSARREWYEQFF

clone size: few
D gene: NA
J gene: TRBJ2-7
V gene: TRBV5-5
CDR3 DNA: TGTGCCAGCAGCTTGGATTCAGGGATCTCCTACGAGCAGTACTTC
CDR3 protein: CASSLDSGISYEQYF

clone size: few
D gene: NA
J gene: TRBJ2-6
V gene: TRBV29-1
CDR3 DNA: TGCAGCGTCGATCAGGGATCTGGGGCCAACGTCCTGACTTTC
CDR3 protein: CSVDQGSGANVLTF

clone size: few
D gene: NA
J gene: TRBJ2-3
V gene: TRBV5-1
CDR3 DNA: TGCGCCAGCAGACGGCAGGGGGGCTTCACAGATACGCAGTATTTT
CDR3 protein: CASRRQGGFTDTQYF